The present TCR beta chain was sequenced within a study of blood T cell repertoires in COVID-19. Across the whole study: Spain, Italy and the United States supplied samples that represented acute and convalescent COVID-19. T cells, B-cell-depleted T cells, or PBMCs provided the cDNA or gDNA that served as material.

In the authors' workflow: From reference gene primer amplification, estimates of nucleated cell counts were derived. Assay used: immunoSEQ multiplex PCR; TCRdb lists only in-frame clones, some missing. The DNA was the basis for D and trimming; V, J and clone size are from that table. The sample has hundreds of thousands of clones; approximately 90% are singletons. Deletions cut 0 bases from V and 8 bases from J, with 13 bases between. Per germline, CDR1 SQVTM and CDR2 ANQGSEA. This CDR3 has 13 amino acids. The V call is TRBV29-1, the J call TRBJ1-2; D not certain. This TCR came from a man aged 55 to 70 with COVID-19, enrolled during active disease. The sample taken for sequencing was peripheral blood. CDR3 sequence: CSVEEEAVWGYTF. The CDR3 DNA sequence: TGCAGCGTTGAAGAAGAGGCCGTCTGGGGCTACACCTTC.